What follows describes a single T cell receptor beta chain. Its cognate antigen is unknown. With UMI labels, 5' RACE was used to prepare the TRB cDNA libraries. Using the 5' RACE reads, TCRdb records one entry per CDR3 protein without DNA. The sample table includes 84,000 or so distinct CDR3 sequences. The CDR3 loop spans 13 amino acids. This sample is part of a study of CXCR3-negative and CXCR3-positive naive CD8 T cells. Study background: Per library, roughly 1.5 +/- 0.3 million reads; about 135 million TRB reads overall.

Study-wide results and limits: Hydrophobicity was higher for TRB CDR3s found in CXCR3-positive naive cells than in CXCR3-negative naive cells. Fresh PBMCs went into most assays, and CXCR3 expression partly declined after cryopreservation. Memory CD8+ T cell repertoires were far less diverse than both naive subsets.

Those CD8+ T cells considered naive were CD45RO-CCR7+CD27+CD95-. The sequence derives from a human donor in good health. Some clones in this sample may be carry-over from other donors' samples. V gene TRBV12-3 or TRBV12-4 combines with J gene TRBJ1-1; without DNA, the TCRdb call of TRBD1 cannot be checked. The sequenced sample was naive CXCR3+ CD8+ T cells from blood. Subset meaning: CD45RO-CCR7+CD27+CD95- naive CD8+ T cells expressing CXCR3 (TNR3+). The CDR3 loop is CASSPLDRSGAFF.